This is a list of T cell receptor beta chains from one sample in a study of technical replicates of blood from a few donors. TCRdb's table, derived via immunoSEQ multiplex PCR, lists solely in-frame clones and lacks some. The table has approximately 99,000 clones, about 95% seen once. Sequencing was performed on T cells isolated from PBMCs. Receptors originate from a human donor in good health. Each CDR3 is given with its conserved first and last residue. The D gene is left open where the match is weak. Clone size, where shown, is once, few, many, or a class for clones that have expanded.

CDR3nt: TGTGCCAGCAGAAAGGACAGGGGTGACACCGGGGAGCTGTTTTTT; CDR3aa: CASRKDRGDTGELFF; v_gene: TRBV2; j_gene: TRBJ2-2; abundance: -; d_gene: TRBD1
CDR3nt: TGTGCCAGCAGTTTATCTTTTTCTGAGAACTCCTACGAGCAGTACTTC; CDR3aa: CASSLSFSENSYEQYF; v_gene: TRBV27; j_gene: TRBJ2-7; abundance: -; d_gene: -
CDR3nt: TGTGCCAGCAGCGTAGCCCAGGGGTTAGAAGCTTTCTTT; CDR3aa: CASSVAQGLEAFF; v_gene: TRBV9; j_gene: TRBJ1-1; abundance: once; d_gene: -
CDR3nt: TGTGCCAGCAGTTTACCCCTCGACGAGCAGTACTTC; CDR3aa: CASSLPLDEQYF; v_gene: TRBV28; j_gene: TRBJ2-7; abundance: -; d_gene: -
CDR3nt: TGTGCCAGCAGCGCGCGCGTTCCCCTCGAGCAGTACTTC; CDR3aa: CASSARVPLEQYF; v_gene: TRBV6-1; j_gene: TRBJ2-7; abundance: -; d_gene: -
CDR3nt: TGCGCCAGCACCCTGACAGGGGGGGCTGAAGCTTTCTTT; CDR3aa: CASTLTGGAEAFF; v_gene: TRBV5-1; j_gene: TRBJ1-1; abundance: -; d_gene: TRBD1
CDR3nt: TGTGCCAGCAGCTTAGCACTCAGGGGTAACACTGAAGCTTTCTTT; CDR3aa: CASSLALRGNTEAFF; v_gene: TRBV7-6; j_gene: TRBJ1-1; abundance: -; d_gene: -
CDR3nt: TGCGCCAGCAGTGCGGGATGGGGCACAGATACGCAGTATTTT; CDR3aa: CASSAGWGTDTQYF; v_gene: TRBV10-1; j_gene: TRBJ2-3; abundance: -; d_gene: -
CDR3nt: TGCGCCAGCAGCCAGAGGGGGGGGGAGACCCAGTACTTC; CDR3aa: CASSQRGGETQYF; v_gene: TRBV4-1; j_gene: TRBJ2-5; abundance: -; d_gene: -
CDR3nt: TGTGCCAGCAGTGATTTAGGACTAGCGGGAGTTATAACCGGGGAGCTGTTTTTT; CDR3aa: CASSDLGLAGVITGELFF; v_gene: TRBV6-1; j_gene: TRBJ2-2; abundance: -; d_gene: TRBD2
CDR3nt: TGCGCCAGCAGCTTATCCGCGCCCTACGAGCAGTACTTC; CDR3aa: CASSLSAPYEQYF; v_gene: TRBV5-1; j_gene: TRBJ2-7; abundance: -; d_gene: -
CDR3nt: TGCAGCGTTGGAGGCGGGAGTGGCTACAATGAGCAGTTCTTC; CDR3aa: CSVGGGSGYNEQFF; v_gene: TRBV29-1; j_gene: TRBJ2-1; abundance: once; d_gene: TRBD2
CDR3nt: TGCGCCAGCGAGGGGGCATATGGCTACACCTTC; CDR3aa: CASEGAYGYTF; v_gene: TRBV10-2; j_gene: TRBJ1-2; abundance: -; d_gene: TRBD1
CDR3nt: TGTGCCACCAGCCCTCAAGCGGTTGGTTATGGCTACACCTTC; CDR3aa: CATSPQAVGYGYTF; v_gene: TRBV15; j_gene: TRBJ1-2; abundance: -; d_gene: -
CDR3nt: TGTGCCAGCAGTTTAAACCCGACAGGGGCATTCTATGGCTACACCTTC; CDR3aa: CASSLNPTGAFYGYTF; v_gene: TRBV27; j_gene: TRBJ1-2; abundance: -; d_gene: TRBD1
CDR3nt: TGTGCCAGCAGTTACGGGGGACAGGGAGCGGCTGAAGCTTTCTTT; CDR3aa: CASSYGGQGAAEAFF; v_gene: TRBV6-5; j_gene: TRBJ1-1; abundance: -; d_gene: TRBD1
CDR3nt: TGTGCCAGCAGTGAACTGGCCATTGTGGCAGGGGGACCTGGCTACACCTTC; CDR3aa: CASSELAIVAGGPGYTF; v_gene: TRBV6-1; j_gene: TRBJ1-2; abundance: -; d_gene: TRBD1
CDR3nt: TGTGCCAGCAGCTTCTCGCCCCCAGGGGGATATAGCAATCAGCCCCAGCATTTT; CDR3aa: CASSFSPPGGYSNQPQHF; v_gene: TRBV13; j_gene: TRBJ1-5; abundance: few; d_gene: TRBD1
CDR3nt: TGTGCTAGTGCCTGGACAGGGGTCCAAGAGACCCAGTACTTC; CDR3aa: CASAWTGVQETQYF; v_gene: TRBV12-5; j_gene: TRBJ2-5; abundance: -; d_gene: TRBD1
CDR3nt: TGTGCCAGTATCGCCTATTTTGAGGGCCGAGAGAAGAACACTGAAGCTTTCTTT; CDR3aa: CASIAYFEGREKNTEAFF; v_gene: TRBV19; j_gene: TRBJ1-1; abundance: -; d_gene: -
CDR3nt: TGTGCCAGCAGTCCCTACTGGAGCTCCTACGAGCAGTACTTC; CDR3aa: CASSPYWSSYEQYF; v_gene: TRBV6-1; j_gene: TRBJ2-7; abundance: -; d_gene: -
CDR3nt: TGCGCCAGCAGCCTGGGGGGGGCGAGGTGGATCTATGGCTACACCTTC; CDR3aa: CASSLGGARWIYGYTF; v_gene: TRBV4-1; j_gene: TRBJ1-2; abundance: -; d_gene: -
CDR3nt: TGTGCCAGCAGCTTGTCACTAGCGGGGAGGAGGCATGAGCAGTTCTTC; CDR3aa: CASSLSLAGRRHEQFF; v_gene: TRBV11-3; j_gene: TRBJ2-1; abundance: once; d_gene: TRBD2
CDR3nt: TGTGCCAGCAGTATAAAGCGGGAGTCTTACGAGCAGTACTTC; CDR3aa: CASSIKRESYEQYF; v_gene: TRBV6-1; j_gene: TRBJ2-7; abundance: -; d_gene: TRBD2
CDR3nt: TGTGCCAGTAGTATAGATCGGCGGGGGAACACTGAAGCTTTCTTT; CDR3aa: CASSIDRRGNTEAFF; v_gene: TRBV19; j_gene: TRBJ1-1; abundance: -; d_gene: -
CDR3nt: TGTGCCAGCAGGGGAGGACTAGCGAGGGCCGGGGAGCTGTTTTTT; CDR3aa: CASRGGLARAGELFF; v_gene: TRBV6-1; j_gene: TRBJ2-2; abundance: -; d_gene: TRBD2
CDR3nt: TGCGCCAGCAGCTTGGGGGTTATGGACAGGGGGTTCTCTGGAAACACCATATATTTT; CDR3aa: CASSLGVMDRGFSGNTIYF; v_gene: TRBV5-1; j_gene: TRBJ1-3; abundance: once; d_gene: TRBD1
CDR3nt: TGTGCCAGCAGCACGGCAGGGGGAGGCTACACCTTC; CDR3aa: CASSTAGGGYTF; v_gene: TRBV21-1; j_gene: TRBJ1-2; abundance: -; d_gene: -
CDR3nt: TGCGCCAGCGGCAAGGGACAGGGTGTGGACACCATATATTTT; CDR3aa: CASGKGQGVDTIYF; v_gene: TRBV10-2; j_gene: TRBJ1-3; abundance: few; d_gene: TRBD1
CDR3nt: TGCAGTGCGGAACAGGGCTATGGCTACACCTTC; CDR3aa: CSAEQGYGYTF; v_gene: TRBV20-1; j_gene: TRBJ1-2; abundance: -; d_gene: -
CDR3nt: TGTGCCAGCAGCTTGGCAGGGAACCGAACTGAAGCTTTCTTT; CDR3aa: CASSLAGNRTEAFF; v_gene: TRBV5-4; j_gene: TRBJ1-1; abundance: -; d_gene: -
CDR3nt: TGTGCCAGCGGCGGTACGGGAAACACCGGGGAGCTGTTTTTT; CDR3aa: CASGGTGNTGELFF; v_gene: TRBV6-5; j_gene: TRBJ2-2; abundance: -; d_gene: -
CDR3nt: TGTGCCAGCAGTTTAGTCGGGGGTGCCTACGAGCAGTACTTC; CDR3aa: CASSLVGGAYEQYF; v_gene: TRBV28; j_gene: TRBJ2-7; abundance: -; d_gene: -
CDR3nt: TGTGCCAGTAGTCACACAGATACGCAGTATTTT; CDR3aa: CASSHTDTQYF; v_gene: TRBV19; j_gene: TRBJ2-3; abundance: -; d_gene: -
CDR3nt: TGTGCCAGCAGTTTCCCCCGACAGGGCAACTCTGGAAACACCATATATTTT; CDR3aa: CASSFPRQGNSGNTIYF; v_gene: TRBV28; j_gene: TRBJ1-3; abundance: -; d_gene: TRBD1
CDR3nt: TGTGCCAGTAAACAAGGAGGGAACCTATTGGGGACTGAAGCTTTCTTT; CDR3aa: CASKQGGNLLGTEAFF; v_gene: TRBV19; j_gene: TRBJ1-1; abundance: once; d_gene: -
CDR3nt: TGCAGCGTTGTCCCCGGACAGGGGTCCGATGAGCAGTTCTTC; CDR3aa: CSVVPGQGSDEQFF; v_gene: TRBV29-1; j_gene: TRBJ2-1; abundance: -; d_gene: TRBD1
CDR3nt: TGTGCCAGCAGCGGAACAGGGGGCGGAAGGGACGAGCAGTACTTC; CDR3aa: CASSGTGGGRDEQYF; v_gene: TRBV5-5; j_gene: TRBJ2-7; abundance: -; d_gene: TRBD1
CDR3nt: TGCGCCAGCAGCGCCTTAGTTCCCGAAAATAATTCACCCCTCCACTTT; CDR3aa: CASSALVPENNSPLHF; v_gene: TRBV5-1; j_gene: TRBJ1-6; abundance: -; d_gene: -
CDR3nt: TGTGCCAGCAGTGTACACCCGAACCTCGATGAGCAGTTCTTC; CDR3aa: CASSVHPNLDEQFF; v_gene: TRBV6-4; j_gene: TRBJ2-1; abundance: -; d_gene: -
CDR3nt: TGCGCCAGCAGCTTTCTCGGCGAGGGAAGGAACACTGAAGCTTTCTTT; CDR3aa: CASSFLGEGRNTEAFF; v_gene: TRBV5-1; j_gene: TRBJ1-1; abundance: -; d_gene: -
CDR3nt: TGTGCCAGCAGCTTAGCGCAGGCCAGCACAGATACGCAGTATTTT; CDR3aa: CASSLAQASTDTQYF; v_gene: TRBV7-6; j_gene: TRBJ2-3; abundance: -; d_gene: -
CDR3nt: TGCAGCGTGGAATGGGGAGCATTTGAAGCTTTCTTT; CDR3aa: CSVEWGAFEAFF; v_gene: TRBV29-1; j_gene: TRBJ1-1; abundance: -; d_gene: -
CDR3nt: TGTGCCAGCAGCTCACCGGGACTACGATCCGATACGCAGTATTTT; CDR3aa: CASSSPGLRSDTQYF; v_gene: TRBV7-8; j_gene: TRBJ2-3; abundance: -; d_gene: TRBD2
CDR3nt: TGCGCCAGCAGCCAAGATGGGGGGGGGCCCTACAATGAGCAGTTCTTC; CDR3aa: CASSQDGGGPYNEQFF; v_gene: TRBV4-1; j_gene: TRBJ2-1; abundance: once; d_gene: -
CDR3nt: TGTGCCAGCAGCTTACCAACCGGGGGCGGGCCTAGCGGCTATGGCTACACCTTC; CDR3aa: CASSLPTGGGPSGYGYTF; v_gene: TRBV7-2; j_gene: TRBJ1-2; abundance: once; d_gene: -